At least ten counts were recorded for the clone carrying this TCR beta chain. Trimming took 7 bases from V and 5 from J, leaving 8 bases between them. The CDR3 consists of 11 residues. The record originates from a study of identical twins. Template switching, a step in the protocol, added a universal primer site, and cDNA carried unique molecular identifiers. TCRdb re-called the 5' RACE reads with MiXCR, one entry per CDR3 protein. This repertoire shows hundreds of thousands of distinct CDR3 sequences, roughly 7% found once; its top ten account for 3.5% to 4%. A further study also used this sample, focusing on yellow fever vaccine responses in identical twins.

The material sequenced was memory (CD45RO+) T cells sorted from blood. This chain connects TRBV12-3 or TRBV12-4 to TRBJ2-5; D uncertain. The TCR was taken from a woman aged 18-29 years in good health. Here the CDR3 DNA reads TGTGCCAGCACCCCCGGGGAGACCCAGTACTTC. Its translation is CASTPGETQYF.